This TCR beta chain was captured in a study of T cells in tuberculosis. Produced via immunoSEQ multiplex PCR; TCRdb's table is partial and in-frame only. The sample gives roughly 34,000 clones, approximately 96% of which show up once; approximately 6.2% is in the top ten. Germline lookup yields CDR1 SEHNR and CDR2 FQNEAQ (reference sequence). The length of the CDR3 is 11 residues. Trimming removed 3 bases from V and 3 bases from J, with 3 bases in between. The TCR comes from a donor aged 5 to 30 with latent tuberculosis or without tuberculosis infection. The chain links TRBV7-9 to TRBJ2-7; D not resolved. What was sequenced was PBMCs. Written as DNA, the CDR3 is TGTGCCAGCAGCTTTAGCTACGAGCAGTACTTC. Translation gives CASSFSYEQYF.